Shown below are 17 T cell receptor beta chains from a single sample sequenced in a study of shared clonotypes between healthy human individuals. Libraries were prepared by immunoSEQ multiplex PCR; TCRdb keeps only in-frame clonotypes and omits some of them. Found here are under 1,100,000 clones, roughly 74% of them singletons; the top ten hold around 0.6%. The sample consisted of memory CD4+ T cells from PBMCs. Subset given: CD45RA-negative fraction. Receptors were obtained from a man younger than 30 in good health. Some clones in this sample may be carry-over from other donors' samples.

The rearrangement joins TRBV5-6 to TRBJ2-7; possible D gene TRBD1, 6 bases. Deletions cut 2 bases from V and 4 bases from J, with 16 bases between. The CDR3 spans 15 residues. Germline lookup yields CDR1 SGHDT and CDR2 YYEEEE. The CDR3 region has the DNA TGTGCCAGCAGCTTTCGAGGGGGAGCGTGGTACGAGCAGTACTTC. Translating gives CASSFRGGAWYEQYF.

J is TRBJ1-1 and V is TRBV29-1, with TRBD1 as a possible D gene (6 bases). V was clipped by 5 bases and J by 6 bases, with 13 bases between them. From germline, CDR1 is SQVTM and CDR2 ANQGSEA. The CDR3 extends over 12 amino acids. Here the CDR3 reads CSVNWGRAEAFF. CDR3 bases: TGCAGCGTTAACTGGGGGCGCGCTGAAGCTTTCTTT.

As regards this clone: The sample has other DNA sequences that encode this CDR3 too. This chain joins TRBV18 and TRBJ2-1, with D perhaps matching TRBD2 (6 bases). The V end was cut by 1 base, the J end by 0 bases, with 7 bases between. The CDR3 contains 15 residues. Germline-derived CDR1 and CDR2 are KGHSH and LQKENI. The CDR3 nucleotides read TGTGCCAGCTCACCACGGCGGGACTCCTACAATGAGCAGTTCTTC. Translation: CASSPRRDSYNEQFF. The whole variable domain, remainder taken from reference TRBV18 and TRBJ2-1, is NAGVMQNPRHLVRRRGQEARLRCSPMKGHSHVYWYRQLPEEGLKFMVYLQKENIIDESGMPKERFSAEFPKEGPSILRIQQVVRGDSAAYFCASSPRRDSYNEQFFGPGTRLTVL.

The chain couples TRBV19 to TRBJ2-3; 9 positions agree with TRBD2. Germline loops: CDR1 LNHDA, CDR2 SQIVND (reference sequence). With V trimmed by 8 bases and J by 7 bases, 19 bases remained unmatched. This CDR3 comprises 17 residues. The CDR3 DNA is TGTGCCAGTGCATCTGATCAACTAGCGGGCGGCGGGTATACGCAGTATTTT. Its translation is CASASDQLAGGGYTQYF.

This clone has a handful of counts. V gene TRBV7-2 combines with J gene TRBJ1-5; tentative D call: TRBD1 (5 bases). Germline V gene data show CDR1 as SGHTA and CDR2 as FQGNSA. With 1 base removed from V and 4 bases from J, the gap between germline ends came to 11 bases. CDR3 length: 15 residues. The CDR3, as DNA: TGTGCCAGCAGCTTAGTCCTCCGGGGGAATCAGCCCCAGCATTTT. Its protein product is CASSLVLRGNQPQHF.

Details on this clone: Additional DNA sequences in this sample encode the identical CDR3. The chain recombines TRBV18 with TRBJ1-3; 11 bases are shared with TRBD1. The CDR3 is 16 amino acids. J gave up 2 bases and V 3 bases, and 3 bases lay outside the gene matches. Germline CDR1 is KGHSH and CDR2 is LQKENI. CDR3 DNA: TGTGCCAGCTCACCTGGACAGGGGGCGGCTGGAAACACCATATATTTT. Translation: CASSPGQGAAGNTIYF.

This clone was observed a few times. The gene calls are TRBV2 and TRBJ2-2, with 10 positions matching TRBD2. The trim removed 8 bases at V and 8 bases at J, leaving 11 bases unmatched. Per the germline V gene, CDR1 is SNHLY and CDR2 is FYNNEI. This CDR3 has 15 residues. The CDR3: CASRGLAGVAGELFF. The DNA of the CDR3 is TGTGCCAGCCGGGGGCTAGCGGGAGTAGCTGGGGAGCTGTTTTTT.

This clone was observed a handful of times. The rearrangement links TRBV7-2 to TRBJ2-7; 9 nucleotides align to TRBD1. This CDR3 comprises 14 residues. The junction had 6 bases not matched to a gene; V was cut back by 4 bases and J by 5 bases. Germline V gene sequence: CDR1 SGHTA, CDR2 FQGNSA. CDR3 sequence reads: CASSSRTGVHEQYF. The CDR3 coding sequence is TGTGCCAGCAGCTCCCGGACAGGGGTCCACGAGCAGTACTTC.

The chain recombines TRBV15 with TRBJ2-1; unclear D gene. V lost 8 bases and J lost 8, with 13 bases in between. Per germline, CDR1 LNHNV and CDR2 YYDKDF (reference sequence). This CDR3 is built from 12 residues. CDR3 sequence reads: CATRSRADEQFF. CDR3 DNA sequence: TGTGCCACCCGTTCTCGGGCGGATGAGCAGTTCTTC.

This clone showed up just once. This sequence joins TRBV2 and TRBJ1-5, with D maybe TRBD1 (5 bases). Germline CDR1 reads SNHLY; CDR2 reads FYNNEI. The length of the CDR3 is 13 residues. V lost 5 bases to trimming and J lost 4 bases, with 9 bases between them. CDR3 DNA sequence: TGTGCCAGCAGTAACTCAGGGAATCAGCCCCAGCATTTT. It codes for CASSNSGNQPQHF.

Regarding this clone: Germline and junction disagree at one end, which may indicate a read error. The chain uses TRBV28 and TRBJ1-1, with D unresolved. The germline V gene has CDR1 MDHEN and CDR2 SYDVKM. CDR3 length: 12 residues. The CDR3 here is CGSSSPTREAFF. CDR3 DNA sequence: TGTGGCAGCAGCTCTCCGACCCGCGAAGCTTTCTTT.

This clone occurred a few times. Written as DNA, the CDR3 is TGTGCCAGCAGCAAAGTTTCAGCAGTTCGAGCCAACGTCCTGACTTTC. It is translated as CASSKVSAVRANVLTF. The chain joins TRBV21-1 to TRBJ2-6. TRBV21-1 is given as a pseudogene. The CDR3 consists of 16 residues.

This clone was seen more than once but under ten times. In the same sample, other DNA sequences code for this CDR3. The V gene is TRBV4-1, the J gene TRBJ2-7; D ambiguous. V gave up 1 base and J gave up 0 bases, with 7 bases separating them. The length of the CDR3 is 14 residues. Per germline, CDR1 MGHRA and CDR2 YSYEKL. CDR3 in amino acids: CASSQGLGSYEQYF. The CDR3 nucleotides are TGCGCCAGCAGCCAAGGGCTGGGCTCCTACGAGCAGTACTTC.

This clone was counted many times. CDR3 sequence reads: CASSQNFGDEQFF. CDR3 DNA: TGTGCCAGCAGCCAAAATTTTGGGGATGAGCAGTTCTTC. The V call is TRBV27, the J call TRBJ2-1; no definite D call. The V gene lost 6 bases and the J gene lost 8 bases, with 14 bases spanning the gap. Germline V gene data show CDR1 as MNHEY and CDR2 as SMNVEV (reference sequence). CDR3 size: 13 residues.

This clone occurred once. The rearrangement links TRBV5-6 to TRBJ2-2, with unresolved D. Germline lookup yields CDR1 SGHDT and CDR2 YYEEEE. CDR3 length: 16 amino acids. Trimming removed 3 bases from V and 0 bases from J, with 12 bases in between. The CDR3, as DNA: TGTGCCAGCAGCTCCGGCGGTGCGGCGAACACCGGGGAGCTGTTTTTT. It specifies CASSSGGAANTGELFF. Based on the CDR3 plus reference TRBV5-6 and TRBJ2-2, the full variable domain is DAGVTQSPTHLIKTRGQQVTLRCSPKSGHDTVSWYQQALGQGPQFIFQYYEEEERQRGNFPDRFSGHQFPNYSSELNVNALLLGDSALYLCASSSGGAANTGELFFGEGSRLTVL.

For this clone: The junction departs from germline at one end; a sequencing error may be responsible. This chain joins TRBV30 and TRBJ2-7, with D possibly being TRBD1 or TRBD2 (5 bases each). The CDR3 has 12 residues. CDR1 and CDR2 from the germline V gene are GTSNPN and SVGIG (reference sequence). CDR3 in DNA: TGTGCCTGGAACCAGGGAGAATACGGGCAGTACTTC. Its protein product is CAWNQGEYGQYF.

The chain joins TRBV6-1 to TRBJ1-2; D gene unclear. The CDR3 contains 14 residues. V shed 5 bases and J shed 4 bases, with 14 bases lying between them. Germline-derived CDR1 and CDR2 are MNHNS and SASEGT. The CDR3 region has the DNA TGTGCCAGCAGTAACTCCCAGTCGGGCTATGGCTACACCTTC. This encodes CASSNSQSGYGYTF.